This entry is about one T cell receptor beta chain. V was clipped by 3 bases and J by 0 bases, with 9 bases between them. The germline CDR1 and CDR2 sequences are LNHDA and SQIVND (reference sequence). The CDR3 spans 15 residues. Only in-frame clones appear in the TCRdb table, and some are missing; sequencing was by immunoSEQ multiplex PCR. The repertoire has fewer than 85,000 clones, roughly 93% of them found once; the top ten carry approximately 2.4%. These data originate in a study of T cell changes during pregnancy in multiple sclerosis. The V gene is TRBV19, the J gene TRBJ2-1; no definite D call. The TCR sequence derives from a female donor with multiple sclerosis, enrolled in a pregnancy study. The source material was peripheral blood, sampled in the second trimester of pregnancy. In DNA form, the CDR3 reads TGTGCCAGTAGTATTGAAGCCTCCTCCTACAATGAGCAGTTCTTC. Translating gives CASSIEASSYNEQFF.